These T cell receptor beta chains were read from a single sample in a study of blood T cell repertoires in COVID-19. Profiling relied on immunoSEQ multiplex PCR, and the TCRdb table lists in-frame clones only, not all of them. The sample consists of roughly 30,000 clones, roughly four fifths of them appearing once. The sample comprised peripheral blood. These receptors were collected from an elderly woman with acute or convalescent COVID-19. The CDR3 runs from the conserved cysteine through the conserved F or W. The D gene is left open where the match is weak. Clone sizes are given selectively: once, few, many, or a class where the clone is expanded.

v_call: TRBV20-1; clone_size: -; j_call: TRBJ2-3; d_call: TRBD2; cdr3_aa: CSATELATSTDTQYF; cdr3_nt: TGCAGTGCTACTGAACTAGCGACCAGCACAGATACGCAGTATTTT
v_call: TRBV27; clone_size: -; j_call: TRBJ1-2; d_call: -; cdr3_aa: CASGRGSSYGYTF; cdr3_nt: TGTGCCAGCGGGCGGGGTTCTTCCTATGGCTACACCTTC
v_call: TRBV4-3; clone_size: -; j_call: TRBJ2-1; d_call: TRBD2; cdr3_aa: CASSPGTSRNEQFF; cdr3_nt: TGCGCCAGCAGCCCTGGGACTAGCCGCAATGAGCAGTTCTTC
v_call: TRBV5-6; clone_size: -; j_call: TRBJ2-7; d_call: TRBD1; cdr3_aa: CASSPGPGQGLDEQYF; cdr3_nt: TGTGCCAGCAGCCCTGGGCCGGGACAGGGACTCGACGAGCAGTACTTC
v_call: TRBV5-6; clone_size: few; j_call: TRBJ2-3; d_call: -; cdr3_aa: CASSLRGSDTQYF; cdr3_nt: TGTGCCAGCAGCTTGCGGGGATCAGATACGCAGTATTTT
v_call: TRBV25-1; clone_size: -; j_call: TRBJ2-3; d_call: -; cdr3_aa: CASTARFTDTQYF; cdr3_nt: TGTGCCAGCACGGCCAGGTTCACAGATACGCAGTATTTT
v_call: TRBV29-1; clone_size: -; j_call: TRBJ1-1; d_call: TRBD1; cdr3_aa: CSAGKDRGNTEAFF; cdr3_nt: TGCAGCGCCGGGAAGGACAGGGGGAACACTGAAGCTTTCTTT
v_call: TRBV20-1; clone_size: -; j_call: TRBJ2-5; d_call: TRBD2; cdr3_aa: CSASGGGAGETQYF; cdr3_nt: TGCAGTGCTAGTGGCGGGGGGGCCGGTGAGACCCAGTACTTC
v_call: TRBV9; clone_size: few; j_call: TRBJ1-2; d_call: -; cdr3_aa: CASSVGAPSGYGYTF; cdr3_nt: TGTGCCAGCAGCGTAGGAGCCCCGTCTGGCTATGGCTACACCTTC
v_call: TRBV7-2; clone_size: -; j_call: TRBJ1-3; d_call: TRBD1; cdr3_aa: CASSLTGEAGNTIYF; cdr3_nt: TGTGCCAGCAGCTTAACAGGGGAGGCTGGAAACACCATATATTTT
v_call: TRBV18; clone_size: -; j_call: TRBJ2-5; d_call: TRBD1; cdr3_aa: CASSLGTGFQETQYF; cdr3_nt: TGTGCCAGCTCACTTGGGACAGGGTTTCAAGAGACCCAGTACTTC
v_call: TRBV6-6; clone_size: few; j_call: TRBJ2-7; d_call: -; cdr3_aa: CASNFLREYEQYF; cdr3_nt: TGTGCCAGCAACTTCCTCAGGGAATACGAGCAGTACTTC
v_call: TRBV12-3/TRBV12-4; clone_size: -; j_call: TRBJ2-5; d_call: -; cdr3_aa: CANHSLETQYF; cdr3_nt: TGTGCCAACCACTCGCTCGAGACCCAGTACTTC
v_call: TRBV19; clone_size: -; j_call: TRBJ2-3; d_call: -; cdr3_aa: CASSIDLGTDTQYF; cdr3_nt: TGTGCCAGTAGTATAGACCTAGGAACAGATACGCAGTATTTT
v_call: TRBV5-1; clone_size: few; j_call: TRBJ1-1; d_call: -; cdr3_aa: CASEREFNTEAFF; cdr3_nt: TGCGCCAGCGAGAGGGAGTTCAACACTGAAGCTTTCTTT
v_call: TRBV9; clone_size: once; j_call: TRBJ1-1; d_call: -; cdr3_aa: CASSYTGRNTEAFF; cdr3_nt: TGTGCCAGCAGCTATACAGGGAGGAACACTGAAGCTTTCTTT
v_call: TRBV2; clone_size: -; j_call: TRBJ2-5; d_call: TRBD1; cdr3_aa: CASRTDRGAETQYF; cdr3_nt: TGTGCCAGCAGAACGGACAGGGGTGCCGAGACCCAGTACTTC
v_call: TRBV7-6; clone_size: -; j_call: TRBJ2-5; d_call: TRBD1; cdr3_aa: CASSWTGEGETQYF; cdr3_nt: TGTGCCAGCAGCTGGACAGGGGAAGGGGAGACCCAGTACTTC
v_call: TRBV7-3; clone_size: -; j_call: TRBJ2-3; d_call: -; cdr3_aa: CASSPQRGMPTDTQYF; cdr3_nt: TGTGCCAGCAGTCCCCAGAGGGGGATGCCCACAGATACGCAGTATTTT
v_call: TRBV5-4; clone_size: -; j_call: TRBJ2-3; d_call: -; cdr3_aa: CASSFLVTDTQYF; cdr3_nt: TGTGCCAGCAGCTTCCTCGTCACAGATACGCAGTATTTT
v_call: TRBV7-3; clone_size: -; j_call: TRBJ2-3; d_call: -; cdr3_aa: CASSGNSVNSGSTQYF; cdr3_nt: TGTGCCAGCAGCGGGAACTCGGTTAACAGCGGTAGTACGCAGTATTTT
v_call: TRBV20-1; clone_size: -; j_call: TRBJ2-5; d_call: -; cdr3_aa: CSALAKETQYF; cdr3_nt: TGCAGTGCCTTGGCCAAAGAGACCCAGTACTTC
v_call: TRBV7-9; clone_size: -; j_call: TRBJ2-7; d_call: -; cdr3_aa: CASSSNREITREQYF; cdr3_nt: TGTGCCAGCAGCTCAAATCGGGAGATTACCCGCGAGCAGTACTTC
v_call: TRBV11-2; clone_size: -; j_call: TRBJ2-3; d_call: -; cdr3_aa: CASSEGDTQYF; cdr3_nt: TGTGCCAGCTCGGAGGGAGATACGCAGTATTTT
v_call: TRBV12-3/TRBV12-4; clone_size: -; j_call: TRBJ1-2; d_call: -; cdr3_aa: CASSLQVDYGYTF; cdr3_nt: TGTGCCAGCAGTCTCCAGGTAGACTATGGCTACACCTTC
v_call: TRBV5-6; clone_size: once; j_call: TRBJ1-2; d_call: TRBD1; cdr3_aa: CASSSTGVANYGYTF; cdr3_nt: TGTGCCAGCAGCTCTACAGGGGTGGCTAACTATGGCTACACCTTC
v_call: TRBV2; clone_size: few; j_call: TRBJ2-7; d_call: TRBD1; cdr3_aa: CASTFDRGKYEQYF; cdr3_nt: TGTGCCAGCACCTTCGACAGGGGCAAATACGAGCAGTACTTC
v_call: TRBV7-2; clone_size: -; j_call: TRBJ2-7; d_call: TRBD2; cdr3_aa: CASSLGAGLATHEQYF; cdr3_nt: TGTGCCAGCAGCTTAGGTGCAGGACTAGCGACCCACGAGCAGTACTTC
v_call: TRBV6-5; clone_size: -; j_call: TRBJ2-7; d_call: TRBD1; cdr3_aa: CASSYRDRGGYEQYF; cdr3_nt: TGTGCCAGCAGTTACCGGGACAGGGGGGGGTACGAGCAGTACTTC
v_call: TRBV11-2; clone_size: once; j_call: TRBJ2-5; d_call: -; cdr3_aa: CASSLLTEPSGTQYF; cdr3_nt: TGTGCCAGCAGCTTATTGACAGAACCTTCAGGGACCCAGTACTTC
v_call: TRBV27; clone_size: -; j_call: TRBJ2-7; d_call: -; cdr3_aa: CASMGGALSDEQYF; cdr3_nt: TGTGCCAGCATGGGGGGAGCTTTATCGGACGAGCAGTACTTC
v_call: TRBV6-2/TRBV6-3; clone_size: -; j_call: TRBJ2-7; d_call: -; cdr3_aa: CASSYQGFGEQYF; cdr3_nt: TGTGCCAGCAGTTACCAGGGGTTTGGCGAGCAGTACTTC
v_call: TRBV6-1; clone_size: -; j_call: TRBJ2-2; d_call: -; cdr3_aa: CASSELRGELFF; cdr3_nt: TGTGCCAGCAGTGAATTGAGGGGGGAGCTGTTTTTT
v_call: TRBV5-4; clone_size: once; j_call: TRBJ1-2; d_call: -; cdr3_aa: CASSLDQGFYGYTF; cdr3_nt: TGTGCCAGCAGCTTGGATCAGGGATTCTATGGCTACACCTTC
v_call: TRBV18; clone_size: -; j_call: TRBJ1-5; d_call: TRBD1; cdr3_aa: CASSSTGGAQPQHF; cdr3_nt: TGTGCCAGCTCATCCACAGGGGGGGCTCAGCCCCAGCATTTT
v_call: TRBV9; clone_size: -; j_call: TRBJ1-1; d_call: -; cdr3_aa: CASSVASFSEAFF; cdr3_nt: TGTGCCAGCAGCGTAGCGAGTTTTTCTGAAGCTTTCTTT
v_call: TRBV27; clone_size: -; j_call: TRBJ1-2; d_call: -; cdr3_aa: CASSLSSPGEYGYTF; cdr3_nt: TGTGCCAGCAGTTTATCGAGTCCAGGGGAATATGGCTACACCTTC
v_call: TRBV2; clone_size: -; j_call: TRBJ2-7; d_call: -; cdr3_aa: CASSIDLGEQYF; cdr3_nt: TGTGCCAGCAGTATAGATCTCGGCGAGCAGTACTTC
v_call: TRBV2; clone_size: few; j_call: TRBJ1-4; d_call: TRBD1; cdr3_aa: CASSEGQGSRGGEKLFF; cdr3_nt: TGTGCCAGCAGTGAGGGACAGGGATCAAGGGGAGGTGAAAAACTGTTTTTT
v_call: TRBV24-1; clone_size: -; j_call: TRBJ1-1; d_call: TRBD1; cdr3_aa: CATSDSPGRTGGGTEAFF; cdr3_nt: TGTGCCACCAGTGATTCACCCGGTAGGACAGGGGGTGGGACTGAAGCTTTCTTT
v_call: TRBV4-1; clone_size: -; j_call: TRBJ1-5; d_call: -; cdr3_aa: CASSQRVIAGADSNQPQHF; cdr3_nt: TGCGCCAGCAGCCAAAGGGTGATTGCAGGGGCGGATAGCAATCAGCCCCAGCATTTT
v_call: TRBV27; clone_size: -; j_call: TRBJ2-3; d_call: TRBD2; cdr3_aa: CATSPGVAGTTQYF; cdr3_nt: TGTGCCACCTCTCCGGGGGTAGCGGGGACAACGCAGTATTTT
v_call: TRBV30; clone_size: -; j_call: TRBJ2-7; d_call: TRBD2; cdr3_aa: CAWSTSGRGQEQYF; cdr3_nt: TGTGCCTGGAGTACTAGCGGGAGAGGACAGGAGCAGTACTTC